Listed below are T cell receptor beta chains from one sample, sequenced in a study of blood T cell repertoires in COVID-19. Data came from immunoSEQ multiplex PCR; TCRdb stores just in-frame clones and leaves some out. The table has roughly 290,000 clones, around 85% seen once. Sequencing input: peripheral blood. The origin of the receptors is a woman between 45 and 65 years old with active or convalescent COVID-19. The CDR3 runs from the conserved cysteine through the conserved F or W. The D gene is left open where the match is weak. A row's size may be missing; if present it is once, few, many or a size class.

size	V	J	D	DNA	CDR3
few	TRBV3-1/TRBV3-2	TRBJ2-3	NA	TGTGCCAGCAGCCAAAACCCGACAGTTACAGATACGCAGTATTTT	CASSQNPTVTDTQYF
NA	TRBV6-6	TRBJ2-6	NA	TGTGCCAGCAGAAAATTTGAGAGCTCTGGGGCCAACGTCCTGACTTTC	CASRKFESSGANVLTF
many	TRBV5-6	TRBJ2-7	TRBD1	TGTGCCAGCAGCCGGACAGGGTTAGGCTACGAGCAGTACTTC	CASSRTGLGYEQYF
once	TRBV6-5	TRBJ1-5	NA	TGTGCCAGCAGTAAACAGGTCCGAATCAATCAGCCCCAGCATTTT	CASSKQVRINQPQHF
NA	TRBV6-5	TRBJ1-1	NA	TGTGCCAGCACTCCTCGGGGACTGCAGAACACTGAAGCTTTCTTT	CASTPRGLQNTEAFF
NA	TRBV9	TRBJ2-1	TRBD1	TGTGCCAGCAGCCACCGGGGGGACAGGGGGCGCGATGAGCAGTTCTTC	CASSHRGDRGRDEQFF
NA	TRBV7-9	TRBJ1-1	NA	TGTGCCAGCAGTTTCGTGGGGGGTACTGAAGCTTTCTTT	CASSFVGGTEAFF
NA	TRBV5-6	TRBJ1-5	NA	TGTGCCAGCAGCCCCGCAGGGCGGCAGCCCCAGCATTTT	CASSPAGRQPQHF
NA	TRBV12-5	TRBJ2-1	TRBD2	TGTGCTAGCGATTGCTGGACTAGCGGGAGGGCCCCCAATGAGCAGTTCTTC	CASDCWTSGRAPNEQFF
few	TRBV7-2	TRBJ2-2	NA	TGTGCCAGCAGCTTAAGGGGCAGGGGAATCGGGGAGCTGTTTTTT	CASSLRGRGIGELFF
NA	TRBV2	TRBJ2-5	NA	TGTGCCAGCAGTGAAGAGGGGGGGGAGACCCAGTACTTC	CASSEEGGETQYF
NA	TRBV4-1	TRBJ1-6	NA	TGCGCCAGCAGCCAAGCCCCCAGGGCATCCGGTTCACCCCTCCACTTT	CASSQAPRASGSPLHF
NA	TRBV18	TRBJ1-4	TRBD1	TGTGCCAGCTCACCACCGTCGACAGGGCATGAAAAACTGTTTTTT	CASSPPSTGHEKLFF
NA	TRBV5-1	TRBJ2-7	TRBD2	TGCGCCCGCACGGCGGGAGGGGGGGGCGAGCAGTACTTC	CARTAGGGGEQYF
NA	TRBV24-1	TRBJ2-1	TRBD2	TGTGCCACCAGTGAGAGCCAGCGGGGCTCCTACAATGAGCAGTTCTTC	CATSESQRGSYNEQFF
NA	TRBV7-2	TRBJ2-7	NA	TGTGCCAGCAGCCAAGAGATAGAGCAGTACTTC	CASSQEIEQYF
NA	TRBV6-4	TRBJ2-3	NA	TGTGCCAGCAGTGACTCGCAGGGCACAGATACGCAGTATTTT	CASSDSQGTDTQYF
NA	TRBV6-4	TRBJ2-3	NA	TGTGCCAGCAGTGAGGGCGGGATAACAGATACGCAGTATTTT	CASSEGGITDTQYF
NA	TRBV13	TRBJ1-1	TRBD1	TGTGCCAGCAGCTTAGGTGACAGGGGTATCACTGAAGCTTTCTTT	CASSLGDRGITEAFF
NA	TRBV18	TRBJ2-7	NA	TGTGCCAGCTCACCTCCCGGCTCCTACGAGCAGTACTTC	CASSPPGSYEQYF
NA	TRBV3-1/TRBV3-2	TRBJ1-4	NA	TGTGCCAGCAGCCAAAGAACAGGGGAAAAACTGTTTTTT	CASSQRTGEKLFF
NA	TRBV4-2	TRBJ2-5	NA	TGTGCCAGCAGCCAAGGGCCCTCCGGGAGCGCCCAAGAGACCCAGTACTTC	CASSQGPSGSAQETQYF
NA	TRBV28	TRBJ2-1	TRBD2	TGTGCCAGCAGTTCTTCAGCGGGAGGGCGCCCCAATGAGCAGTTCTTC	CASSSSAGGRPNEQFF
few	TRBV2	TRBJ1-6	TRBD1	TGTGCCAGCAAACAGGGGGGAAGCTCCTATAATTCACCCCTCCACTTT	CASKQGGSSYNSPLHF
NA	TRBV10-1	TRBJ2-7	NA	TGCGCCAGCAGTGGGCTTTCCTACGAGCAGTACTTC	CASSGLSYEQYF
few	TRBV9	TRBJ2-1	TRBD1	TGTGCCAGCAGCGCGGACAACAGGGGGCCGGGTGAGCAGTTCTTC	CASSADNRGPGEQFF
NA	TRBV7-8	TRBJ2-1	NA	TGTGCCAGCAGCTTAGGAGCATCGCTTTATGAGCAGTTCTTC	CASSLGASLYEQFF
NA	TRBV4-2	TRBJ2-7	TRBD2	TGTGCCAGCAGCCGAGGGACTAGCTTACCCTACGAGCAGTACTTC	CASSRGTSLPYEQYF
NA	TRBV27	TRBJ2-7	TRBD2	TGTGCCAGCAGATATAGACTAGCGGGCTCCTACGAGCAGTACTTC	CASRYRLAGSYEQYF
NA	TRBV29-1	TRBJ1-2	NA	TGCAGCGTTGTACCAGTGCAGAAAGGGGCCTATGGCTACACCTTC	CSVVPVQKGAYGYTF
few	TRBV2	TRBJ1-1	TRBD1	TGTGCCAGCAGGGACAGGGCAGGGAACACTGAAGCTTTCTTT	CASRDRAGNTEAFF
NA	TRBV9	TRBJ2-7	NA	TGTGCCAGCAGCGTAGAACAGGGGGGGTACGAGCAGTACTTC	CASSVEQGGYEQYF
once	TRBV7-9	TRBJ2-1	TRBD2	TGTGCCAGCAGCTTAGACGGGACTAGCGGGAGTAAACAGTTCTTC	CASSLDGTSGSKQFF
NA	TRBV5-1	TRBJ1-2	NA	TGCGCCAGCAGCTTGGCGGGGGGACGGGACTACACCTTC	CASSLAGGRDYTF
once	TRBV11-2	TRBJ1-1	NA	TGTGCCAGCAGACCTTCCCACAGGAACACTGAAGCTTTCTTT	CASRPSHRNTEAFF
NA	TRBV3-1/TRBV3-2	TRBJ2-2	NA	TGTGCCAGCAGCCCCACCAGGACCGGGGAGCTGTTTTTT	CASSPTRTGELFF
NA	TRBV19	TRBJ2-3	NA	TGTGCCAGTAAACCCGGGACTTCTAGCACAGATACGCAGTATTTT	CASKPGTSSTDTQYF
NA	TRBV28	TRBJ1-2	TRBD1	TGTGCCAGCAGTGGAGGGGACAGCGGGGGGGACTATGGCTACACCTTC	CASSGGDSGGDYGYTF
NA	TRBV29-1	TRBJ2-2	TRBD1	TGCAGCGTTGCGGTTCGCCCACAGGGGGCGACCGGGGAGCTGTTTTTT	CSVAVRPQGATGELFF
NA	TRBV28	TRBJ1-5	TRBD1	TGTGCCAGCAGTCCCGGGACAGGGAAGGTTAGCAATCAGCCCCAGCATTTT	CASSPGTGKVSNQPQHF
NA	TRBV7-6	TRBJ1-2	TRBD1	TGTGCCAGCAGCCCCTCTGGGGACAGGTCGCCTTACTATGGCTACACCTTC	CASSPSGDRSPYYGYTF
NA	TRBV5-1	TRBJ2-1	TRBD1	TGCGCCAGCAGGGGGGACCAGGGGGCCGTTGGGCATGAGCAGTTCTTC	CASRGDQGAVGHEQFF
NA	TRBV5-5	TRBJ2-7	TRBD2	TGTGCCAGCAGCTTGGCCGGGGGGCTAGCGGGAGTTTACTACGAGCAGTACTTC	CASSLAGGLAGVYYEQYF
NA	TRBV2	TRBJ1-2	NA	TGTGCCAGCAGCCTAATACCGATAGGGGCGAGAAGTGGCTACACCTTC	CASSLIPIGARSGYTF
NA	TRBV5-4	TRBJ1-2	TRBD1	TGTGCCAGCAGCACAGGGACAGGACCTTTCTATGGCTACACCTTC	CASSTGTGPFYGYTF
NA	TRBV19	TRBJ1-5	TRBD1	TGTGCCAGTAGGGTAGACAGGGGCTCAACAGGTCAGCCCCAGCATTTT	CASRVDRGSTGQPQHF
once	TRBV5-1	TRBJ2-1	TRBD2	TGCGCCAGCAGCTTGCAAGCTAGCGGGAGTCTGGGTGAGCAGTTCTTC	CASSLQASGSLGEQFF
NA	TRBV2	TRBJ2-4	NA	TGTGCCAGCAGCAGGGGGGAGGCCAAAAACATTCAGTACTTC	CASSRGEAKNIQYF
once	TRBV28	TRBJ2-1	TRBD1	TGTGCCAGCAGGATACAGGGGGCGAAACTCTCCTACAATGAGCAGTTCTTC	CASRIQGAKLSYNEQFF
NA	TRBV9	TRBJ1-1	TRBD1	TGTGCCAGCAGCGTTACAGGGGGTGGAAACACTGAAGCTTTCTTT	CASSVTGGGNTEAFF
NA	TRBV9	TRBJ2-4	TRBD1	TGTGCCAGCAGCGTAGGAGACAGGGAAAACATTCAGTACTTC	CASSVGDRENIQYF
NA	TRBV7-9	TRBJ2-4	NA	TGTGCCAGCAGCTCATCGGGGGCCAAAAACATTCAGTACTTC	CASSSSGAKNIQYF
NA	TRBV5-1	TRBJ2-1	NA	TGCGCCAGCAGCCCCGGGAGTCACTACAATGAGCAGTTCTTC	CASSPGSHYNEQFF
NA	TRBV9	TRBJ1-1	NA	TGTGCCAGCAGCGTAGGCAGGGTGAACACTGAAGCTTTCTTT	CASSVGRVNTEAFF
NA	TRBV11-3	TRBJ2-7	TRBD1	TGTGCCAGCAGCCTTGGTCGGGGACAGGGGGCCAAGCAGTACTTC	CASSLGRGQGAKQYF
NA	TRBV5-1	TRBJ2-3	TRBD1	TGCGCCAGCAGCTTGACAGGGGACACAGATACGCAGTATTTT	CASSLTGDTDTQYF
NA	TRBV5-5	TRBJ2-7	TRBD1	TGTGCCAGCAGCCTCGGACAGGGGGCGTCCTCCTACGAGCAGTACTTC	CASSLGQGASSYEQYF
NA	TRBV15	TRBJ1-2	TRBD1	TGTGCCACCAGCAGAGCCCACAGGGGAGTATCCACCTTC	CATSRAHRGVSTF
NA	TRBV28	TRBJ2-7	NA	TGTGCCAGCAGTTATATCCGCCAAGGGGGCTACGAGCAGTACTTC	CASSYIRQGGYEQYF